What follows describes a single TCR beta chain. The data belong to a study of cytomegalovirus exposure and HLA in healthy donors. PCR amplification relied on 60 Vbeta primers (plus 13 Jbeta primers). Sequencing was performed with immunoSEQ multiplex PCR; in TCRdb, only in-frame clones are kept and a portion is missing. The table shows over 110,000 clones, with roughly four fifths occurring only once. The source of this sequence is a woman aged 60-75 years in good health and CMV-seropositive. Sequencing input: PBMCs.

CDR3 residues: CATSRDRPSGGNEQFF. For the CDR3, the DNA is TGTGCCACCAGCAGAGATCGTCCTAGCGGGGGGAATGAGCAGTTCTTC. This sequence joins TRBV15 and TRBJ2-1; the match to TRBD2 covers 11 bases. There are 16 residues in the CDR3. Germline values: CDR1 LNHNV, CDR2 YYDKDF (reference sequence). With V trimmed by 0 bases and J by 7 bases, 5 bases remained unmatched.